A single sample is the source of the 10 T cell receptor beta chains below, sequenced in a study of vaccination and CD4 T cells after COVID-19. The time point here: late sampling 161 to 241 days after vaccination in three convalescent patients. The treatment here: approximately 9-day PBMC culture with coronavirus spike peptide pools or control peptides (ViraFEST assay). The Oncomine TCR Beta short-read assay sequenced DNA from cultured CD4+ T cells. TCRdb ran MiXCR on the PCR reads and lists one entry per CDR3 protein. The data hold about 22,000 distinct CDR3 sequences, with 30% to 40% observed a single time. Antigen specificity for these receptors is unknown. The starting material was CD4+ T cells from blood, cultured in vitro, obtained about 7 months after SARS-CoV-2 vaccination. The receptors here all came from a human donor who had recovered from COVID-19.

This clonotype was seen only a few times. The chain carries TRBV6-1 and TRBJ2-1; the D is unclear. This CDR3 has 13 amino acids. Deletions cut 3 bases from V and 8 bases from J, with 11 bases between. The germline CDR1 and CDR2 sequences are MNHNS and SASEGT. The CDR3 is CASSDGPFDEQFF. DNA of the CDR3: TGTGCCAGCAGTGACGGGCCCTTCGATGAGCAGTTCTTC.

In this sample, this clonotype turned up many times. The chain joins TRBV19 to TRBJ1-5; TRBD1 might be the D (6 bases). This CDR3 is built from 12 residues. Germline-derived CDR1 and CDR2 are LNHDA and SQIVND (reference sequence). Trimming stripped 5 bases from V and 9 bases from J, with 11 bases between. CDR3 sequence reads: CASSPQGPPQHF. Written as DNA, the CDR3 is TGTGCCAGTAGTCCACAGGGCCCGCCCCAGCATTTT.

In this sample, this clonotype turned up a few times. The J gene is TRBJ1-5, the V gene TRBV20-1; D unresolved. Germline V gene lookup returns CDR1 DFQATT and CDR2 SNEGSKA (reference sequence). V lost 2 bases and J lost 0, with 5 bases in between. This CDR3 region has 13 residues. The CDR3 coding sequence is TGCAGTGCTAGATTTGGTAGCAATCAGCCCCAGCATTTT. Amino acid sequence: CSARFGSNQPQHF.

This clonotype turned up a few times. The junction departs from germline at one end; a sequencing error may be responsible. The V and J genes are TRBV7-3 and TRBJ1-2, with 7 bases that match TRBD1. CDR3 size: 14 residues. Germline V gene sequence: CDR1 SGHTA, CDR2 FQGTGA. CDR3: CASSLSPATGQPYF. Written as DNA, the CDR3 is TGTGCCAGCAGCTTATCCCCAGCGACAGGGCAACCCTACTTC.

V is TRBV11-2 and J is TRBJ2-5; TRBD2 matches at 8 bases. Trimming took 0 bases from V and 2 from J; bases not matched to a gene: 8. This CDR3 is built from 17 residues. From germline, CDR1 is SGHAT and CDR2 FQNNGV. The CDR3 loop is CASSLETSATAQETQYF. Written as DNA, the CDR3 is TGTGCCAGCAGCTTAGAGACTAGCGCAACTGCTCAAGAGACCCAGTACTTC. The entire variable domain, with the rest obtained from reference TRBV11-2 and TRBJ2-5, is as follows: EAGVAQSPRYKIIEKRQSVAFWCNPISGHATLYWYQQILGQGPKLLIQFQNNGVVDDSQLPKDRFSAERLKGVDSTLKIQPAKLEDSAVYLCASSLETSATAQETQYFGPGTRLLVL.

The J gene is TRBJ1-1, the V gene TRBV24-1; D unclear. V was shortened by 3 bases and J by 0 bases, with 16 bases between the two germline ends. Germline CDR1 and CDR2: KGHDR and SFDVKD. The CDR3 has 17 residues. This CDR3 is CATSDNAVCRLNTEAFF. The CDR3 coding sequence is TGTGCCACCAGTGATAATGCGGTCTGCCGATTGAACACTGAAGCTTTCTTT.

This clonotype is medium-sized (0.01 to 0.1%) within its sample. The chain combines TRBV15 with TRBJ2-5; the match to TRBD1 covers 7 bases. Germline V gene data show CDR1 as LNHNV and CDR2 as YYDKDF (reference sequence). The CDR3 length is 16 residues. V was pared by 0 bases and J by 4 bases, with 8 bases of the junction left unmatched. This chain's CDR3 is CATSRDATGSVETQYF. CDR3 DNA: TGTGCCACCAGCAGAGATGCGACAGGGTCCGTAGAGACCCAGTACTTC.

This chain uses TRBV6-1 with TRBJ2-7, with D possibly being TRBD2 (6 bases). The V end was cut by 4 bases, the J end by 4 bases, with 11 bases between. CDR1 is MNHNS, CDR2 SASEGT, per germline. The CDR3 extends over 13 amino acids. CDR3 DNA sequence: TGTGCCAGCAGTGGATTGACTAGTTACGAGCAGTACTTC. Amino acids: CASSGLTSYEQYF.

This clonotype appeared a few times. The gene calls are TRBV6-1 and TRBJ1-1; D is unresolved. The CDR3 consists of 13 residues. Per the germline V gene, CDR1 is MNHNS and CDR2 is SASEGT. V lost 3 bases to trimming and J lost 1 base, with 6 bases between them. CDR3 sequence (DNA): TGTGCCAGCAGTGATCTTACGAACACTGAAGCTTTCTTT. It translates to CASSDLTNTEAFF.

The rearrangement uses TRBV28 and TRBJ2-3; 8 nucleotides line up with TRBD1. CDR1 is MDHEN and CDR2 is SYDVKM in the germline V gene. The CDR3 runs 14 residues. J lost 11 bases, V lost 5 bases, and 12 bases had no gene match. CDR3 sequence reads: CASSPIGGQGKQYF. In nucleotides, the CDR3 is TGTGCCAGCAGTCCCATCGGCGGACAGGGCAAGCAGTATTTT.